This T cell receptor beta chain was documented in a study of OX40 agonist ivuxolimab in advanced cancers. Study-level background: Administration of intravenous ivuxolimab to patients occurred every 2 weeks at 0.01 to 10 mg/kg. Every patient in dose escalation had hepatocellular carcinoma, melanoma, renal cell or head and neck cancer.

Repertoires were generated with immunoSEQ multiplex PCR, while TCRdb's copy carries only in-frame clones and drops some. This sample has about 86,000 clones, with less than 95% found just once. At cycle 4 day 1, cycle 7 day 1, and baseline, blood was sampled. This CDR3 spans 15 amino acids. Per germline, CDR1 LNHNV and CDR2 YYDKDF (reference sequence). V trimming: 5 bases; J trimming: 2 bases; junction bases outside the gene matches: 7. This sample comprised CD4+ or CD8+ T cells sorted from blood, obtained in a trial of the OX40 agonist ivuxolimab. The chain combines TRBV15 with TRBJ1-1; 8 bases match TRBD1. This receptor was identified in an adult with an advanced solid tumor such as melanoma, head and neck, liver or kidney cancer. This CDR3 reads CATSSTGAGNTEAFF. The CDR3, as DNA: TGTGCCACCAGCTCGACAGGGGCAGGTAACACTGAAGCTTTCTTT.